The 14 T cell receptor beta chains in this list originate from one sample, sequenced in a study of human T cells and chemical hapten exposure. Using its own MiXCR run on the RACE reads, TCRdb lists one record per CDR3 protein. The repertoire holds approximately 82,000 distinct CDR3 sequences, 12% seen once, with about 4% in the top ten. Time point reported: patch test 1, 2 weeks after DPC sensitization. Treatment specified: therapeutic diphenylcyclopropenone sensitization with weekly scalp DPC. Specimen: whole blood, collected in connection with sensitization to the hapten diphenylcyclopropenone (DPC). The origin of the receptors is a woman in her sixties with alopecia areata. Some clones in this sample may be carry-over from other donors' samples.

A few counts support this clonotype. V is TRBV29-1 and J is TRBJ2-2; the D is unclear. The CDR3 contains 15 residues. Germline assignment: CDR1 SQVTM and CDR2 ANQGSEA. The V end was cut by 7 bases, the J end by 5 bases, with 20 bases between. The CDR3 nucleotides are TGCAGCGCCGGAGACACCCTTGGTTGGACCGGGGAGCTGTTTTTT. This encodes CSAGDTLGWTGELFF.

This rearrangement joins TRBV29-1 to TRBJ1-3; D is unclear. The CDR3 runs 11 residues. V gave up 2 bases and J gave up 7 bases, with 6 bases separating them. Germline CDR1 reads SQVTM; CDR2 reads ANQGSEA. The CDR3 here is CSVEKDNTIYF. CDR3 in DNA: TGCAGCGTTGAAAAGGATAACACCATATATTTT.

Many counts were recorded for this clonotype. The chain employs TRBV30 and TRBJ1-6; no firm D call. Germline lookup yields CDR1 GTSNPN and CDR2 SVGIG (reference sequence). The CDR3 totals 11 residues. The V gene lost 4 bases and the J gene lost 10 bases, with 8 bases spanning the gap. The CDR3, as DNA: TGTGCCTGGACACTTGACTCACCCCTCCACTTT. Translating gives CAWTLDSPLHF.

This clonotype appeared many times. The CDR3 nucleotides are TGTGCCAGCAGCGTAGACTGGGGGGGAGAGACCCAGTACTTC. Protein: CASSVDWGGETQYF. J is TRBJ2-5 and V is TRBV9, with TRBD2 identical over 7 bases. The CDR3 spans 14 residues. The ends lost 0 bases at V and 4 bases at J; junction bases unmatched: 3. Germline CDR1 SGDLS, CDR2 YYNGEE.

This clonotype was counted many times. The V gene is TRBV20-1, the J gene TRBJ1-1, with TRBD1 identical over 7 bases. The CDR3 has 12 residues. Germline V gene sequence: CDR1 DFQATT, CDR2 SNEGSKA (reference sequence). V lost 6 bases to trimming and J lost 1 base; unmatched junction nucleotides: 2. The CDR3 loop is CSAWDRNTEAFF. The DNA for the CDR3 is TGCAGTGCCTGGGACAGGAACACTGAAGCTTTCTTT.

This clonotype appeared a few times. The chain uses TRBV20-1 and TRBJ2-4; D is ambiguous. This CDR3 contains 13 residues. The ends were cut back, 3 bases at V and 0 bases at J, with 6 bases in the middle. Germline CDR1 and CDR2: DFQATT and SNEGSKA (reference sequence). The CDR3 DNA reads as TGCAGTGCTAGGTCAAGAGCCAAAAACATTCAGTACTTC. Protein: CSARSRAKNIQYF.

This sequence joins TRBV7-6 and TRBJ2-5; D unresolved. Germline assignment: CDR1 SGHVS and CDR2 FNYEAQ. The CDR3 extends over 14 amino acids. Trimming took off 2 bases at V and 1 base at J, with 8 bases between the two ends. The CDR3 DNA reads TGTGCCAGCAGCTTATTCGGCGGCCAAGAGACCCAGTACTTC. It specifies CASSLFGGQETQYF.

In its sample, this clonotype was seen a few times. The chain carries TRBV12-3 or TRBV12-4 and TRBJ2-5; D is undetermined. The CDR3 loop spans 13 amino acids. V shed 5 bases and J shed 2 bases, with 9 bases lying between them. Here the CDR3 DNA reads TGTGCCAGCAGTCCCCGGATGCAAGAGACCCAGTACTTC. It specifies CASSPRMQETQYF.

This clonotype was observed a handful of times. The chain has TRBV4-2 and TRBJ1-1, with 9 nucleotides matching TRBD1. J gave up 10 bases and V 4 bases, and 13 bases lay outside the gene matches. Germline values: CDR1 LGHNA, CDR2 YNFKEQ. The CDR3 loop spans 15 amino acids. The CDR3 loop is CASSRQPGQGFGAFF. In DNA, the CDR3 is TGTGCCAGCAGCCGACAACCGGGACAGGGTTTCGGAGCTTTCTTT.

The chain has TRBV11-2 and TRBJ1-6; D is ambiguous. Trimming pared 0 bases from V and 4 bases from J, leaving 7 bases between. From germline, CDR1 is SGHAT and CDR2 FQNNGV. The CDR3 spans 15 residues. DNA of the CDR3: TGTGCCAGCAGCTTAGAGGTGGGATATAATTCACCCCTCCACTTT. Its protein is CASSLEVGYNSPLHF.

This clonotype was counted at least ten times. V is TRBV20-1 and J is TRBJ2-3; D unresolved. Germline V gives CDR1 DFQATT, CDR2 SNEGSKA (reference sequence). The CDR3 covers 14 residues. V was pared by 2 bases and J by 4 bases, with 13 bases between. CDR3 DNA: TGCAGTGCTAGACCCCAAGCTAAGTCAGATACGCAGTATTTT. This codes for CSARPQAKSDTQYF.

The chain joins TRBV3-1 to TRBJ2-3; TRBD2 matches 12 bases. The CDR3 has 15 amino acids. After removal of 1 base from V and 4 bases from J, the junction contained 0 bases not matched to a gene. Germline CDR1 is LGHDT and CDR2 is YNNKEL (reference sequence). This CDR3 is CASSQGTSGADTQYF. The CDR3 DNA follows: TGTGCCAGCAGCCAAGGGACTAGCGGGGCAGATACGCAGTATTTT.

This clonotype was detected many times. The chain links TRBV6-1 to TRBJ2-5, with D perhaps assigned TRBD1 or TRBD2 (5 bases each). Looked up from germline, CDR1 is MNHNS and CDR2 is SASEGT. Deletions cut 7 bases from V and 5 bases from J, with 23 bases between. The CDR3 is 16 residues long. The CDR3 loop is CASTELGKGMMETQYF. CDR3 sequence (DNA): TGTGCCAGCACCGAACTCGGGAAGGGGATGATGGAGACCCAGTACTTC.

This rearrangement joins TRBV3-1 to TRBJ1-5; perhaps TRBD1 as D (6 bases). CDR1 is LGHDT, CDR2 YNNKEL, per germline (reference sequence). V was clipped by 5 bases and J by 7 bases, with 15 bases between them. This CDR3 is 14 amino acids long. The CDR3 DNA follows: TGTGCCAGCAGCAAAGGGGGGGGCGGCCAGCCCCAGCATTTT. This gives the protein CASSKGGGGQPQHF.